The 8 T cell receptor beta chains below were found in one sample sequenced in a study of blood T cell repertoires in COVID-19. Profiling relied on immunoSEQ multiplex PCR, and the TCRdb table lists in-frame clones only, not all of them. There are tens of thousands of clones in the sample; roughly 90% occur only once, and more than 5.5% lies in the top ten. Sequencing input: peripheral blood. The receptors shown here come from a woman in her forties or fifties with acute or convalescent COVID-19.

This clone appeared a single time. CDR3 DNA sequence: TGTGCCACCCTGACTCCGGGACAGGGGGCTGGCTACACCTTC. Its protein product is CATLTPGQGAGYTF. The chain couples TRBV6-5 to TRBJ1-2; the match to TRBD1 covers 12 bases. This CDR3 has 14 residues. Germline trimming cut 10 bases from V and 7 bases from J; bases unmatched to any gene: 10. Germline-derived CDR1 and CDR2 are MNHEY and SVGAGI.

With respect to this clone: This same CDR3 is encoded by further DNA sequences in the sample. The rearrangement uses TRBV28 and TRBJ2-7, with D unresolved. Trimming took off 5 bases at V and 4 bases at J, with 6 bases between the two ends. Germline lookup yields CDR1 MDHEN and CDR2 SYDVKM. The length of the CDR3 is 11 residues. CDR3 region: CASSLRYEQYF. The CDR3 nucleotides read TGTGCCAGCAGTCTCAGATACGAGCAGTACTTC.

The table lists this clone with a few counts. The chain carries TRBV11-2 and TRBJ1-1; 9 bases fit TRBD1. This CDR3 has 15 residues. CDR1 SGHAT and CDR2 FQNNGV come from the germline V gene. Losses at the gene ends were 0 bases for V and 4 bases for J; bases not matched to a gene: 3. CDR3 DNA sequence: TGTGCCAGCAGCTTAGAAGGGACAGGGAGCACTGAAGCTTTCTTT. Its protein product is CASSLEGTGSTEAFF.

This chain links TRBV28 with TRBJ1-1; 9 bases align to TRBD1. V shed 5 bases and J 5 bases; nucleotides not matched to a gene: 9. The CDR3 runs to 15 residues. Germline V gives CDR1 MDHEN, CDR2 SYDVKM. CDR3 amino acids: CASSIPGQGFTEAFF. CDR3 nucleotide sequence: TGTGCCAGCAGTATTCCGGGACAGGGTTTTACTGAAGCTTTCTTT. The full variable domain, in which reference TRBV28 and TRBJ1-1 provide the parts outside the CDR3, is DVKVTQSSRYLVKRTGEKVFLECVQDMDHENMFWYRQDPGLGLRLIYFSYDVKMKEKGDIPEGYSVSREKKERFSLILESASTNQTSMYLCASSIPGQGFTEAFFGQGTRLTVV.

A few counts support this clone. V usage is TRBV5-1 and J usage is TRBJ2-5, with 7 bases fitting TRBD1. Germline V gives CDR1 SGHRS, CDR2 YFSETQ. The CDR3 spans 14 residues. V dropped 0 bases and J dropped 7; count of bases not matched to a gene: 6. CDR3 nucleotide sequence: TGCGCCAGCAGCTTGGCCTCGAGACAGGGGACCCAGTACTTC. Translating gives CASSLASRQGTQYF.

This clone was seen just once. The rearrangement links TRBV5-4 to TRBJ2-1, with D maybe TRBD2 (6 bases). Germline V CDR1 and CDR2: SGHNT, YYREEE (reference sequence). V was pared by 2 bases and J by 10 bases, with 10 bases between. The CDR3 is 12 residues long. CDR3 loop: CASSLGGPEQFF. As DNA, the CDR3 is TGTGCCAGCAGCTTAGGAGGGCCCGAGCAGTTCTTC.

This chain uses TRBV28 with TRBJ1-2, with D tentatively TRBD1 (6 bases). Germline values: CDR1 MDHEN, CDR2 SYDVKM. The V end was cut by 6 bases, the J end by 4 bases, with 12 bases between. The CDR3 has 13 amino acids. The CDR3 nucleotides are TGTGCCAGCAGCCAGACAGGCGCCTATGGCTACACCTTC. Residues: CASSQTGAYGYTF.

The chain combines TRBV25-1 with TRBJ1-3; no clear D. CDR1 is MGHDK and CDR2 is SYGVNS in the germline V gene. The CDR3 length is 12 residues. V lost 8 bases and J lost 0, with 5 bases in between. The CDR3 bases are TGTGCCAGCCGGGACTCTGGAAACACCATATATTTT. Protein: CASRDSGNTIYF.